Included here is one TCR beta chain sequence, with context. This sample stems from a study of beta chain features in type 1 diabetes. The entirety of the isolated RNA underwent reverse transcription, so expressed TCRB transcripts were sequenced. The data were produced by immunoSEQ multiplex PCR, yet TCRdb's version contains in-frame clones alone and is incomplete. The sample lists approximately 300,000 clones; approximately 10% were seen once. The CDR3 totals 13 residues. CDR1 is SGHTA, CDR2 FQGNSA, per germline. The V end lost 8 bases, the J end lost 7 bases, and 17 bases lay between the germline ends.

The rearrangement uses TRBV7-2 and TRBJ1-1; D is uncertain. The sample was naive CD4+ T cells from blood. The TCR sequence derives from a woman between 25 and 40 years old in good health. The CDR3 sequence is CASRIRAGIEAFF. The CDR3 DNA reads TGTGCCAGCCGAATAAGGGCGGGCATTGAAGCTTTCTTT.